These T cell receptor beta chains were read from a single sample in a study of blood T cell repertoires in COVID-19. Clones were sequenced by immunoSEQ multiplex PCR, and TCRdb holds only the in-frame ones, with some missing. The sample holds around 370,000 clones, approximately 91% seen once. The sequencing sample was made of peripheral blood. The receptors come from a woman between 65 and 79 years old with COVID-19, enrolled during active disease. The CDR3 runs from the conserved cysteine through the conserved F or W. D genes are given only for firm matches. Clone size, where shown, is once, few, many, or a class for clones that have expanded.

D gene: .
CDR3 length: 16
clone size: .
V gene: TRBV9
J gene: TRBJ1-3
CDR3 protein: CASSVGPASPGNTIYF
CDR3 DNA: TGTGCCAGCAGCGTAGGGCCCGCATCGCCTGGAAACACCATATATTTT

D gene: .
CDR3 length: 15
clone size: .
V gene: TRBV7-9
J gene: TRBJ2-7
CDR3 protein: CASSLAQGGTYEQYF
CDR3 DNA: TGTGCCAGCAGCTTAGCGCAGGGGGGAACCTACGAGCAGTACTTC

D gene: .
CDR3 length: 13
clone size: .
V gene: TRBV4-3
J gene: TRBJ1-1
CDR3 protein: CASSYQNRDITFF
CDR3 DNA: TGCGCCAGCAGCTACCAAAACCGGGACATAACTTTCTTT

D gene: .
CDR3 length: 14
clone size: .
V gene: TRBV18
J gene: TRBJ2-7
CDR3 protein: CASSPPRGDYEQYF
CDR3 DNA: TGTGCCAGCTCACCCCCCAGGGGGGACTACGAGCAGTACTTC

D gene: TRBD2
CDR3 length: 17
clone size: .
V gene: TRBV9
J gene: TRBJ2-2
CDR3 protein: CASSVALAGGRTGELFF
CDR3 DNA: TGTGCCAGCAGCGTAGCCCTAGCGGGGGGGCGGACCGGGGAGCTGTTTTTT

D gene: TRBD1
CDR3 length: 15
clone size: .
V gene: TRBV28
J gene: TRBJ1-5
CDR3 protein: CASRAGQGRGQPQHF
CDR3 DNA: TGTGCCAGCAGGGCTGGACAGGGAAGGGGTCAGCCCCAGCATTTT

D gene: .
CDR3 length: 17
clone size: .
V gene: TRBV4-3
J gene: TRBJ1-2
CDR3 protein: CASSQEPTGATNYGYTF
CDR3 DNA: TGCGCCAGCAGCCAGGAACCGACAGGCGCGACTAACTATGGCTACACCTTC

D gene: .
CDR3 length: 15
clone size: .
V gene: TRBV20-1
J gene: TRBJ2-1
CDR3 protein: CSASSLGGPDNEQFF
CDR3 DNA: TGCAGTGCTAGTTCCCTCGGGGGGCCCGACAATGAGCAGTTCTTC

D gene: .
CDR3 length: 14
clone size: .
V gene: TRBV5-1
J gene: TRBJ2-7
CDR3 protein: CASSLDRSSYEQYF
CDR3 DNA: TGCGCCAGCAGCCTTGACAGGAGCTCCTACGAGCAGTACTTC

D gene: TRBD2
CDR3 length: 11
clone size: .
V gene: TRBV29-1
J gene: TRBJ2-7
CDR3 protein: CSGNSGGEQYF
CDR3 DNA: TGCAGCGGGAATAGCGGGGGCGAGCAGTACTTC

D gene: .
CDR3 length: 12
clone size: .
V gene: TRBV19
J gene: TRBJ1-2
CDR3 protein: CASRQSNYGYTF
CDR3 DNA: TGTGCCAGTAGGCAGTCTAACTATGGCTACACCTTC

D gene: .
CDR3 length: 15
clone size: .
V gene: TRBV4-1
J gene: TRBJ2-3
CDR3 protein: CASSQWTATTDTQYF
CDR3 DNA: TGCGCCAGCAGCCAGTGGACAGCAACCACAGATACGCAGTATTTT

D gene: TRBD1
CDR3 length: 16
clone size: .
V gene: TRBV7-6
J gene: TRBJ1-2
CDR3 protein: CASSLGQGLIDYGYTF
CDR3 DNA: TGTGCCAGCAGCTTAGGACAGGGGTTGATAGACTATGGCTACACCTTC

D gene: .
CDR3 length: 16
clone size: .
V gene: TRBV19
J gene: TRBJ2-2
CDR3 protein: CASTRRGTRLPGELFF
CDR3 DNA: TGTGCCAGTACCCGTCGAGGGACAAGGCTTCCCGGGGAGCTGTTTTTT

D gene: .
CDR3 length: 13
clone size: .
V gene: TRBV27
J gene: TRBJ1-2
CDR3 protein: CASSLRQGYGYTF
CDR3 DNA: TGTGCCAGCAGTTTACGGCAGGGGTATGGCTACACCTTC

D gene: TRBD2
CDR3 length: 16
clone size: few
V gene: TRBV11-2
J gene: TRBJ2-3
CDR3 protein: CASSRGGRGGTDTQYF
CDR3 DNA: TGTGCCAGCAGCCGCGGTGGGCGGGGGGGAACAGATACGCAGTATTTT

D gene: TRBD1
CDR3 length: 13
clone size: .
V gene: TRBV19
J gene: TRBJ1-2
CDR3 protein: CASRPQGVYGYTF
CDR3 DNA: TGTGCCAGTAGACCACAGGGGGTATATGGCTACACCTTC

D gene: TRBD1
CDR3 length: 14
clone size: .
V gene: TRBV10-3
J gene: TRBJ2-7
CDR3 protein: CAISPGQGNYEQYF
CDR3 DNA: TGTGCCATCAGCCCGGGACAGGGAAACTACGAGCAGTACTTC

D gene: .
CDR3 length: 14
clone size: few
V gene: TRBV6-6
J gene: TRBJ2-1
CDR3 protein: CASSFGGGADEQFF
CDR3 DNA: TGTGCCAGCAGTTTTGGTGGGGGGGCGGATGAGCAGTTCTTC

D gene: .
CDR3 length: 12
clone size: .
V gene: TRBV30
J gene: TRBJ1-4
CDR3 protein: CAWSVLDKKLFF
CDR3 DNA: TGTGCCTGGAGTGTACTAGATAAAAAACTGTTTTTT

D gene: TRBD1
CDR3 length: 13
clone size: .
V gene: TRBV7-9
J gene: TRBJ1-5
CDR3 protein: CASSYTGDQPQHF
CDR3 DNA: TGTGCCAGCAGCTATACAGGGGATCAGCCCCAGCATTTT

D gene: TRBD1
CDR3 length: 14
clone size: .
V gene: TRBV5-1
J gene: TRBJ1-1
CDR3 protein: CASSPDRGEAEAFF
CDR3 DNA: TGCGCCAGCAGCCCCGACAGGGGGGAGGCTGAAGCTTTCTTT

D gene: .
CDR3 length: 12
clone size: .
V gene: TRBV5-1
J gene: TRBJ1-4
CDR3 protein: CASREEGEKLFF
CDR3 DNA: TGCGCCAGCAGAGAGGAGGGTGAAAAACTGTTTTTT